This T cell receptor (beta chain) was identified in a study of Graves' ophthalmopathy and Graves' hyperthyroidism. The CDR3 totals 14 residues. The germline V gene has CDR1 MGHDK and CDR2 SYGVNS. Trimming took off 3 bases at V and 4 bases at J, with 11 bases between the two ends. Study findings and constraints: Clonotypes were expanded in thyroid at above 0.001 frequency, and most also appeared in blood. Ophthalmopathy progression was predicted by the model at about 70% sensitivity and about 74% specificity.

In this sample, this clonotype turned up a few times. Antigen specificity is unknown. Active ophthalmopathy (CAS at least 3, NOSPECS at least 4), lasting under 3 months. Patients with other autoimmune diseases, uncontrolled infections, pregnancy or lactation were excluded. Amplifying from RNA transcripts, the study obtained TCR beta CDR3 regions. After a first-round RT-PCR with HTBI primers, a second-round multiplex PCR was run. TCRdb itself ran the multiplex PCR reads through MiXCR, one entry per CDR3 protein. In the table there are 200,000 to 300,000 distinct CDR3 sequences, around 42% of which are singletons.

The chain carries TRBV25-1 and TRBJ2-3, with a weak D call TRBD1 (5 bases). What was sequenced was peripheral blood. This receptor was taken from an adult man with Graves' ophthalmopathy. The CDR3, as DNA: TGTGCCAGCAGTGACTACCAAGGGGCAGATACGCAGTATTTT. This encodes CASSDYQGADTQYF.